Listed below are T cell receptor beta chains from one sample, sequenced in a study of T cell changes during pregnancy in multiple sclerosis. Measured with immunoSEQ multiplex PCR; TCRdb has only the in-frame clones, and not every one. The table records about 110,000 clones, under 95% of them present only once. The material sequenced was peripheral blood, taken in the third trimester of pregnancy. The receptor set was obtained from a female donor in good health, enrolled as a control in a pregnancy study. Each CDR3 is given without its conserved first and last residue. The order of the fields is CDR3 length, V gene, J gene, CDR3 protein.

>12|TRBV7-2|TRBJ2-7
ASSRRTEFYEQY
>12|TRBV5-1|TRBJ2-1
ASSGTGEANEQF
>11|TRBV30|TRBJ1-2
AWSPNTGHGYT
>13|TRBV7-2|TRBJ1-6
ASRRGGDGHSPLH
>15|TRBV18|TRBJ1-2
ASSLTVPTGLAYGYT
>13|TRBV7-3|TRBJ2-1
ASSLGAGVQNEQF
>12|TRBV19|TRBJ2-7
ARNRQKNSYEQY
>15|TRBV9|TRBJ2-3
ASSVENSGGYTDTQY
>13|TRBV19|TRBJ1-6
ASSIDYRGNSPLH
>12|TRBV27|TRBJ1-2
ASTLRRGLKGYT
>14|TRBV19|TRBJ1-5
ASSIDHNRVRQPQH
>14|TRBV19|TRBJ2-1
ASSTIDRGLVNEQF
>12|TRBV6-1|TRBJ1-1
ASSERDRATEAF
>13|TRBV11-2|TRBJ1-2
ASSFSRGSVYGYT
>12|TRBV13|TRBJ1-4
ASSGSRLGEKLF
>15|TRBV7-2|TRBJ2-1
ASSHHPVRAGDGEQF
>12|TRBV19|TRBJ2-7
ASAPQGSSYEQY
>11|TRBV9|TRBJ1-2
ASSETGPYGYT
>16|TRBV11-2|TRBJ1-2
ASSSASTGYSRNYGYT
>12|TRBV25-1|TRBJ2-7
ASRGMSEAYEQY
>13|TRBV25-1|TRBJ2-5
ASSELDDREQTQY
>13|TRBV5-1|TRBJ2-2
ASGSGGANTGELF
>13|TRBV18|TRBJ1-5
ASSQDSLPGQPQH
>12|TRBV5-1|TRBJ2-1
ASSLGQTGGEQF